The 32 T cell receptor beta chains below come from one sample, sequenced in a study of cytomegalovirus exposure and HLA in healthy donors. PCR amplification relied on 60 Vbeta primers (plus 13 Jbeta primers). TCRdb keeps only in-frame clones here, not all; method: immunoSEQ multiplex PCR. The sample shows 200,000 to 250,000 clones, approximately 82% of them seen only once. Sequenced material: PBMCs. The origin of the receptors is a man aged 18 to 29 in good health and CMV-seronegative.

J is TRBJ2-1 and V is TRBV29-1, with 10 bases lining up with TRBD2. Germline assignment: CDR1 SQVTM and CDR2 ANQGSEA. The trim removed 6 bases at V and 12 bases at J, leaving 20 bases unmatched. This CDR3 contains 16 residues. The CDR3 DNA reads TGCAGCGTCCCCCCCGACGTAGCGGGAGGTTTACTTGTGCAGTTCTTC. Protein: CSVPPDVAGGLLVQFF.

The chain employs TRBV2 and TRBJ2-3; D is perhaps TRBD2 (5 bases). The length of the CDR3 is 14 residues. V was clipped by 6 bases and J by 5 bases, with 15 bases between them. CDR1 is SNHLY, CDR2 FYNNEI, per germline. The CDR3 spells CASSRGAPEDTQYF. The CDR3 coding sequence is TGTGCCAGCAGCCGGGGAGCCCCTGAAGATACGCAGTATTTT.

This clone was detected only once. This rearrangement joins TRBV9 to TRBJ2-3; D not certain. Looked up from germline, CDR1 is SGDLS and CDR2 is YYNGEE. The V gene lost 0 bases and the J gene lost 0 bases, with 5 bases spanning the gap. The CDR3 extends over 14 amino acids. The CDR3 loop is CASSVGYSTDTQYF. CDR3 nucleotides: TGTGCCAGCAGCGTAGGCTACAGCACAGATACGCAGTATTTT.

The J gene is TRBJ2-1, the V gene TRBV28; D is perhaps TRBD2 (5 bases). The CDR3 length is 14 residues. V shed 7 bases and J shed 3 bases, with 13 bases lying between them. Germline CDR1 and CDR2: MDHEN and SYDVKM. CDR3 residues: CASMAAALYNEQFF. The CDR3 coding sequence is TGTGCCAGCATGGCAGCGGCCCTCTACAATGAGCAGTTCTTC. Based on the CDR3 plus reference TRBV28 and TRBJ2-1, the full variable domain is DVKVTQSSRYLVKRTGEKVFLECVQDMDHENMFWYRQDPGLGLRLIYFSYDVKMKEKGDIPEGYSVSREKKERFSLILESASTNQTSMYLCASMAAALYNEQFFGPGTRLTVL.

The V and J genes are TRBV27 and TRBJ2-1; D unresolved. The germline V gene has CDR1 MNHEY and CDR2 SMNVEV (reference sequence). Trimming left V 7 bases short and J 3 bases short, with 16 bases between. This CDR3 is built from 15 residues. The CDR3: CASTTLPTVYNEQFF. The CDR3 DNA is TGTGCCAGCACCACCCTTCCCACTGTCTACAATGAGCAGTTCTTC.

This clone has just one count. In DNA, the CDR3 is TGTGCCAGCAGCAGACGCCAGGGGGCCCAAGAGACCCAGTACTTC. Its translation: CASSRRQGAQETQYF. This rearrangement joins TRBV27 to TRBJ2-5; 8 nucleotides agree with TRBD1. The CDR3 has 15 residues. Germline CDR1 MNHEY, CDR2 SMNVEV (reference sequence). The V gene end was trimmed by 6 bases and the J gene end by 1 base; junction bases not matched to a gene: 7.

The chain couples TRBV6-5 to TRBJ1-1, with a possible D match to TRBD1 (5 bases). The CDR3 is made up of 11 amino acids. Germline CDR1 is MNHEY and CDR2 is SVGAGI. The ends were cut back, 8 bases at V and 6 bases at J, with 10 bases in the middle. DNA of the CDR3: TGTGCCAGCTGTCAGGGCGCTGAAGCTTTCTTT. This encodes CASCQGAEAFF.

The CDR3 loop is CASSAATGWETQYF. The CDR3 DNA follows: TGTGCCAGCAGCGCCGCGACAGGGTGGGAGACCCAGTACTTC. The gene calls are TRBV9 and TRBJ2-5; 7 bases fit TRBD1. The CDR3 is 14 amino acids. The J segment lost 5 bases and the V segment lost 3 bases, leaving 7 bases of the junction unmatched. Germline CDR1 reads SGDLS; CDR2 reads YYNGEE.

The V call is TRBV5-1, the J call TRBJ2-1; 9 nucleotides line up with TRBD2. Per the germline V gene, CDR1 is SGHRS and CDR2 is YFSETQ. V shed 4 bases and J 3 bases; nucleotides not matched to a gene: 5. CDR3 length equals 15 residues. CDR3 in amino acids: CASSPGSGSYNEQFF. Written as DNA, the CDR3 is TGCGCCAGCAGCCCAGGTAGCGGGAGCTACAATGAGCAGTTCTTC. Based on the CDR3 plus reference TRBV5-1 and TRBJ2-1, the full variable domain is KAGVTQTPRYLIKTRGQQVTLSCSPISGHRSVSWYQQTPGQGLQFLFEYFSETQRNKGNFPGRFSGRQFSNSRSEMNVSTLELGDSALYLCASSPGSGSYNEQFFGPGTRLTVL.

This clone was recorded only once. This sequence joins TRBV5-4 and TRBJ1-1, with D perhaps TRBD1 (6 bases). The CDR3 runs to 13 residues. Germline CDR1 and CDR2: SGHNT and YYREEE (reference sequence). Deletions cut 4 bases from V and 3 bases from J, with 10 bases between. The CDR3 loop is CASSPRQDTEAFF. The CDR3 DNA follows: TGTGCCAGCAGCCCCCGACAGGACACTGAAGCTTTCTTT. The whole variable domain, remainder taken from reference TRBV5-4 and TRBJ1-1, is ETGVTQSPTHLIKTRGQQVTLRCSSQSGHNTVSWYQQALGQGPQFIFQYYREEENGRGNFPPRFSGLQFPNYSSELNVNALELDDSALYLCASSPRQDTEAFFGQGTRLTVV.

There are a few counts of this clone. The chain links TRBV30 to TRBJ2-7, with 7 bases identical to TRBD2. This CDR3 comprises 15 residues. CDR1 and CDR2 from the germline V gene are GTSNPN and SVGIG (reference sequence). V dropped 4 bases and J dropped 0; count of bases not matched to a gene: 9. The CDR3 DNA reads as TGTGCCTGGAACCCCACTAGCGCCTCCTCCTACGAGCAGTACTTC. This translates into CAWNPTSASSYEQYF.

Written as DNA, the CDR3 is TGTGCCAGTAGGACTACCTTAGCCTACGAGCAGTACTTC. This gives the protein CASRTTLAYEQYF. The chain links TRBV2 to TRBJ2-7, with a possible D match to TRBD2 (6 bases). The germline V and J ends were trimmed by 9 bases and 2 bases, with 14 bases remaining between them. This CDR3 region has 13 residues. Germline CDR1 reads SNHLY; CDR2 reads FYNNEI.

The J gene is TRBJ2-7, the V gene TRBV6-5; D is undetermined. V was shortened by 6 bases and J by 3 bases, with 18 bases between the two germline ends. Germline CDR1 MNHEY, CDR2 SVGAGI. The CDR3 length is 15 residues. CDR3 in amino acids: CASSLSTGNYYEQYF. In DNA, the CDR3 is TGTGCCAGCAGCTTATCGACCGGCAACTACTACGAGCAGTACTTC.

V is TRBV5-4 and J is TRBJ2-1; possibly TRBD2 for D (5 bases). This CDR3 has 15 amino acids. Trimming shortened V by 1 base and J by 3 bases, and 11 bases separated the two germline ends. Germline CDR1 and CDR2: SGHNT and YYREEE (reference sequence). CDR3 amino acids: CASSLSASLYNEQFF. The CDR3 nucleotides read TGTGCCAGCAGCTTGTCCGCTAGCCTCTACAATGAGCAGTTCTTC.

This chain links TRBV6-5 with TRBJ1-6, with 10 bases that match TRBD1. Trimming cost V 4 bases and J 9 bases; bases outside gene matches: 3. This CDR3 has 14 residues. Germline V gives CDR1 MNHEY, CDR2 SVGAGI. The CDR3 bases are TGTGCCAGCAGTTCGACAGGGGGCTTTTCACCCCTCCACTTT. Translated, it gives CASSSTGGFSPLHF.

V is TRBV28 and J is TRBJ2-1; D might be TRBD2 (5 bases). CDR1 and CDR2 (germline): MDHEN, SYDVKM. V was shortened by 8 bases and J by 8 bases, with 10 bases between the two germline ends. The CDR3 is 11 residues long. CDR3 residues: CASVREHEQFF. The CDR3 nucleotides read TGTGCCAGCGTAAGGGAGCATGAGCAGTTCTTC. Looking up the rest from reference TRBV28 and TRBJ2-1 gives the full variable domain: DVKVTQSSRYLVKRTGEKVFLECVQDMDHENMFWYRQDPGLGLRLIYFSYDVKMKEKGDIPEGYSVSREKKERFSLILESASTNQTSMYLCASVREHEQFFGPGTRLTVL.

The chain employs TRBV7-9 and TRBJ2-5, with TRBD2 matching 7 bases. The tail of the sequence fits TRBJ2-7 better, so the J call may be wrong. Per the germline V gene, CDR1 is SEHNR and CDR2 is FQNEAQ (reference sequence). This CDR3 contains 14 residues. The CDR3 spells CASSLEGGSDEQYF. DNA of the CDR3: TGTGCCAGCAGCTTAGAGGGCGGGAGCGACGAGCAGTACTTC.

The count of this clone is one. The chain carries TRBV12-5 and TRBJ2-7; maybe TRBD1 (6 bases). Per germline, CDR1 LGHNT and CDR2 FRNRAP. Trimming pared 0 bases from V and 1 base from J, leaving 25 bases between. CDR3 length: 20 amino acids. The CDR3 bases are TGTGCTAGTGGTTTGGTATCAGGGGTAGGGGGTCAAGTAGAATCCTACGAGCAGTACTTC. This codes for CASGLVSGVGGQVESYEQYF.

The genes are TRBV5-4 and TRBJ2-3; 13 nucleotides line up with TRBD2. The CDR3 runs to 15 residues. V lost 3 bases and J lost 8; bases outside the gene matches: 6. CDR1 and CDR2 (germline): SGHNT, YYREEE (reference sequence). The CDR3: CASSWTSGSGGTQYF. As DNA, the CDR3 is TGTGCCAGCAGCTGGACTAGCGGGAGTGGAGGTACGCAGTATTTT.

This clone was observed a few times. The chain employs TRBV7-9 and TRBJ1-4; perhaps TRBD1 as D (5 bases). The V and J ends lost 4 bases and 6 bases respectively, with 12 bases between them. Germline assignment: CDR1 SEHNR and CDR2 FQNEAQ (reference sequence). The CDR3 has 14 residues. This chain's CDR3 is CASSSNTRDEKLFF. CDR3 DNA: TGTGCCAGCAGCTCGAATACCAGGGATGAAAAACTGTTTTTT.

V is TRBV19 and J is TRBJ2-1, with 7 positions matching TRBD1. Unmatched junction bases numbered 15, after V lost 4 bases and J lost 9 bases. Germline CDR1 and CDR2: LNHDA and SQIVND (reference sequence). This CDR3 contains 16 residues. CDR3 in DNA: TGTGCCAGTAGTAGCGAGGGGGCGCCGTCAGTTAGTGAGCAGTTCTTC. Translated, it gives CASSSEGAPSVSEQFF.

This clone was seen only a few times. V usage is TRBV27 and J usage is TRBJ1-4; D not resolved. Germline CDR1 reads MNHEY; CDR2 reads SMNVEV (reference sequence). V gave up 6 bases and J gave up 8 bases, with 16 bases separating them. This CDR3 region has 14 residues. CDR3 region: CASSPAPGREKLFF. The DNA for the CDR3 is TGTGCCAGCAGCCCTGCCCCAGGAAGGGAAAAACTGTTTTTT.

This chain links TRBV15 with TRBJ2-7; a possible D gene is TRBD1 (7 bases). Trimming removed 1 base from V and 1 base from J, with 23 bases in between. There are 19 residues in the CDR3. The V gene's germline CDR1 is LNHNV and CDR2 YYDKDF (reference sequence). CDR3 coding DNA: TGTGCCACCAGCAGAGGTGGGAGGACAGGTTTCGGCCCTTCCTACGAGCAGTACTTC. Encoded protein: CATSRGGRTGFGPSYEQYF.

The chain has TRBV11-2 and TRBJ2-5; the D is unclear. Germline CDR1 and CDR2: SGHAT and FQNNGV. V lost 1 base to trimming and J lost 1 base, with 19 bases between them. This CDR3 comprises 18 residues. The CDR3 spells CASSLVAHPERIQETQYF. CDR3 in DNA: TGTGCCAGCAGCTTAGTCGCCCATCCTGAGCGCATCCAAGAGACCCAGTACTTC.

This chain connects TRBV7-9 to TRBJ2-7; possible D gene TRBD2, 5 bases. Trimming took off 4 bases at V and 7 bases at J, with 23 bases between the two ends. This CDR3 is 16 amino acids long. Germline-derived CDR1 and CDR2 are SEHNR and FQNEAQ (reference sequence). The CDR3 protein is CASSSPSDLFFGEQYF. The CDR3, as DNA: TGTGCCAGCAGCTCACCCTCGGACTTGTTTTTTGGGGAGCAGTACTTC.

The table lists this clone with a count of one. The CDR3 sequence: CASSTYWGGDGGAREKLFF. CDR3 coding DNA: TGTGCCAGCAGTACATATTGGGGGGGGGACGGGGGCGCGCGTGAAAAACTGTTTTTT. The rearrangement joins TRBV27 to TRBJ1-4, with D maybe TRBD1 (6 bases). Germline CDR1 MNHEY, CDR2 SMNVEV (reference sequence). The CDR3 contains 19 residues. Trimming removed 5 bases from V and 7 bases from J, with 29 bases in between.

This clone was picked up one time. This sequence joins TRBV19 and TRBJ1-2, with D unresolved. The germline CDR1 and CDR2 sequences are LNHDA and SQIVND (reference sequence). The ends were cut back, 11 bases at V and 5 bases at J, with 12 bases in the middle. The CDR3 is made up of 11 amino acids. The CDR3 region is CAASGWYGYTF. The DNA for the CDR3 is TGTGCCGCGTCAGGTTGGTATGGCTACACCTTC.

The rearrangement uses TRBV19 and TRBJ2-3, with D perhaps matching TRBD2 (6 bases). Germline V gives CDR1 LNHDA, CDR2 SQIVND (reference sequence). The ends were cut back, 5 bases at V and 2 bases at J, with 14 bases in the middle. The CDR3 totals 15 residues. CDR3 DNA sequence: TGTGCCAGTAGTGAGGCGGGACCCTACACAGATACGCAGTATTTT. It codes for CASSEAGPYTDTQYF. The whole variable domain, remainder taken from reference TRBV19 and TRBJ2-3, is DGGITQSPKYLFRKEGQNVTLSCEQNLNHDAMYWYRQDPGQGLRLIYYSQIVNDFQKGDIAEGYSVSREKKESFPLTVTSAQKNPTAFYLCASSEAGPYTDTQYFGPGTRLTVL.

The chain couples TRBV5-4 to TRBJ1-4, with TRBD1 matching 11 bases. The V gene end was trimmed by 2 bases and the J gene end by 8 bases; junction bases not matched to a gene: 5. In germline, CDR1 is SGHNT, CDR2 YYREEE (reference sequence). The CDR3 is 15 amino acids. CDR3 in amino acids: CASSFGQGAREKLFF. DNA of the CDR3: TGTGCCAGCAGCTTCGGACAGGGGGCCCGGGAAAAACTGTTTTTT. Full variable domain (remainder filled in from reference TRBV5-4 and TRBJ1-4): ETGVTQSPTHLIKTRGQQVTLRCSSQSGHNTVSWYQQALGQGPQFIFQYYREEENGRGNFPPRFSGLQFPNYSSELNVNALELDDSALYLCASSFGQGAREKLFFGSGTQLSVL.

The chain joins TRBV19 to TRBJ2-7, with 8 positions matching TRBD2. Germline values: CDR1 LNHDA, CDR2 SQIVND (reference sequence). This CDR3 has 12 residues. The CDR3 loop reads CASGDPTYEQYF. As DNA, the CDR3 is TGTGCTAGCGGGGACCCTACCTACGAGCAGTACTTC.

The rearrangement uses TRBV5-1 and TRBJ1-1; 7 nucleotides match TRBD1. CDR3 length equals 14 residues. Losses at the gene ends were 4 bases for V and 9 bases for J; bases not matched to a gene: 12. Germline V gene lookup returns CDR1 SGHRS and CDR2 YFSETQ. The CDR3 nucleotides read TGCGCCAGCAGCGAGGGGACAGCGGGCCTCCAAGCTTTCTTT. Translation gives CASSEGTAGLQAFF.

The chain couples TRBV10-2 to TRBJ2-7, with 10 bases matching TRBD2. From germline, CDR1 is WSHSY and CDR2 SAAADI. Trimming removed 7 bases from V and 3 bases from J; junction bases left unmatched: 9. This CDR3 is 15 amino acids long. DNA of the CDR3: TGCGCCAGCATCCAGCGGGAGGGCCTAATCTACGAGCAGTACTTC. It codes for CASIQREGLIYEQYF.